This T cell receptor beta chain is from a study of cytomegalovirus exposure and HLA in healthy donors. 60 Vbeta and 13 Jbeta primers were used in PCR. Clones were sequenced by immunoSEQ multiplex PCR, and TCRdb holds only the in-frame ones, with some missing. In the table there are 90,000 to 120,000 clones, 81% of which are singletons. This CDR3 has 14 residues. Germline V gene data show CDR1 as SEHNR and CDR2 as FQNEAQ (reference sequence). The V end was cut by 10 bases, the J end by 5 bases, with 20 bases between. This rearrangement joins TRBV7-9 to TRBJ2-5, with D tentatively TRBD2 (5 bases). The source is a young man in good health and CMV-seronegative. Source material: PBMCs. CDR3 bases: TGTGCCATATGTCAGGCGGCTCGCGGGGAGACCCAGTACTTC. Its translation is CAICQAARGETQYF. The variable domain in full, with the rest retrieved from reference TRBV7-9 and TRBJ2-5, is DTGVSQNPRHKITKRGQNVTFRCDPISEHNRLYWYRQTLGQGPEFLTYFQNEAQLEKSRLLSDRFSAERPKGSFSTLEIQRTEQGDSAMYLCAICQAARGETQYFGPGTRLLVL.